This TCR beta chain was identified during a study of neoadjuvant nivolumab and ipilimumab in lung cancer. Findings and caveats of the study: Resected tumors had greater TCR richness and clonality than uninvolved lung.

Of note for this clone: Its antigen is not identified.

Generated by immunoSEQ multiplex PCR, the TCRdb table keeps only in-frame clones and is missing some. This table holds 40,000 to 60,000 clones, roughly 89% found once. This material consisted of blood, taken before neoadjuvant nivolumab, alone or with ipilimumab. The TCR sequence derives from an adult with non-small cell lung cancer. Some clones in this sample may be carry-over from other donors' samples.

The CDR3 DNA sequence: TGTGCCAGCAGCGGGCGGACAGGTCGCACCTACGAGCAGTACTTC. Translating gives CASSGRTGRTYEQYF. The chain uses TRBV6-4 and TRBJ2-7, with 7 bases identical to TRBD1. Trimming took 6 bases from V and 2 from J; bases not matched to a gene: 10. The CDR3 totals 15 residues. CDR1 is MRHNA, CDR2 SNTAGT, per germline.